A selection of T cell receptor beta chains follows, all from one sample in a study of blood T cell repertoires in COVID-19. Profiling relied on immunoSEQ multiplex PCR, and the TCRdb table lists in-frame clones only, not all of them. Here the sample spans about 270,000 clones, around nine tenths being singletons. Sequenced sample: PBMCs or T cells enriched from blood (not recorded which). These receptor sequences come from a woman under 30 who had recovered from COVID-19. The CDR3 runs from the conserved cysteine through the conserved F or W. D genes are given only for firm matches. Clone size appears in some rows only: once, few, many, or a class for an expanded clone.

cdr3_aa cdr3_nt d_call cdr3_length j_call v_call clone_size
CASSTTDNNSPLHF TGTGCCAGCAGCACAACAGATAATAATTCACCCCTCCACTTT NA 14 TRBJ1-6 TRBV27 once
CASRREPTNEQFF TGTGCCAGCAGGCGGGAGCCTACCAATGAGCAGTTCTTC TRBD2 13 TRBJ2-1 TRBV6-5 NA
CSVIANRRQGDYEQYF TGCAGCGTTATAGCCAATCGGAGACAGGGGGACTACGAGCAGTACTTC TRBD1 16 TRBJ2-7 TRBV29-1 NA
CASSHRDRNSPLHF TGTGCCAGTAGTCACAGGGATCGGAATTCACCCCTCCACTTT NA 14 TRBJ1-6 TRBV19 NA
CASSGRTDSGANVLTF TGCGCCAGCAGCGGACGGACAGACTCTGGGGCCAACGTCCTGACTTTC NA 16 TRBJ2-6 TRBV5-1 NA
CASSHETGWNTGELFF TGTGCCAGCAGCCACGAGACAGGGTGGAACACCGGGGAGCTGTTTTTT TRBD1 16 TRBJ2-2 TRBV5-8 NA
CAISESILREETQYF TGTGCCATCAGTGAGTCAATCCTGAGGGAGGAGACCCAGTACTTC NA 15 TRBJ2-5 TRBV10-3 NA
CASSQDQGLTSGNTIYF TGTGCCAGCAGCCAAGATCAGGGGCTAACCTCTGGAAACACCATATATTTT NA 17 TRBJ1-3 TRBV14 NA
CASSQTPAGGRYEQYF TGTGCCAGCAGTCAAACGCCGGCGGGAGGGCGCTACGAGCAGTACTTC TRBD2 16 TRBJ2-7 TRBV27 NA
CASSQEVADTQYF TGTGCCAGCAGCCAAGAGGTAGCTGATACGCAGTATTTT NA 13 TRBJ2-3 TRBV4-2 NA
CASSVAGGPSHEQYF TGTGCCAGCAGCGTAGCGGGAGGGCCTAGCCACGAGCAGTACTTC TRBD2 15 TRBJ2-7 TRBV9 NA
CSAQGYNEQFF TGCAGTGCTCAGGGGTACAATGAGCAGTTCTTC NA 11 TRBJ2-1 TRBV20-1 few
CASSWTGSGTEAFF TGTGCCAGTAGTTGGACGGGGTCGGGCACTGAAGCTTTCTTT NA 14 TRBJ1-1 TRBV19 NA
CASSLRGYTGELFF TGTGCCAGCAGCTTAAGGGGATACACCGGGGAGCTGTTTTTT NA 14 TRBJ2-2 TRBV13 NA
CASSQELAAYNEQFF TGCGCCAGCAGCCAAGAACTAGCGGCCTACAATGAGCAGTTCTTC TRBD2 15 TRBJ2-1 TRBV4-1 NA
CASSEPGGHYEQYF TGTGCCAGCAGTGAACCGGGTGGCCACTACGAGCAGTACTTC NA 14 TRBJ2-7 TRBV25-1 NA